The clone carrying this T cell receptor beta chain was found a few times. The germline V and J ends were trimmed by 6 bases and 8 bases, with 15 bases remaining between them. Germline CDR1 is DFQATT and CDR2 is SNEGSKA (reference sequence). The CDR3 loop spans 12 amino acids. This entry belongs to a study of blood T cells in healthy people across ages. PCR was performed a second time for 7 to 11 cycles using a sample-barcoded 5' primer and a J-beta primer mix. MiXCR was run by TCRdb on the 5' RACE reads, yielding one entry per CDR3 protein. The profile covers 540,000 or so distinct CDR3 sequences, with around 24% appearing a single time and roughly 9.4% taken by the ten largest. The data also belong to a second study, concerning T cells of mothers and their children.

Sequencing was done on a sample of blood. The clonotype was recovered from a boy aged 5-17 years in good health. V usage is TRBV20-1 and J usage is TRBJ2-3, with D perhaps TRBD1 or TRBD2 (5 bases each). The CDR3, as DNA: TGCAGTGCACCACGGGGCGGAGGTACGCAGTATTTT. This codes for CSAPRGGGTQYF.